This paragraph reports one T cell receptor beta chain. The time point was: pre-treatment baseline. Sampling occurred pretreatment (T0) and at week 3 (W3), after cycle one of checkpoint blockade. The repertoire was sequenced with immunoSEQ multiplex PCR; TCRdb's copy has only in-frame clones and lacks some. The sample holds 10,000 or so clones, approximately 85% seen once. The sample is drawn from a study of blood T cell dynamics during melanoma immunotherapy. This CDR3 has 14 residues. CDR1 LGHNT and CDR2 FRNRAP come from the germline V gene. The ends were cut back, 4 bases at V and 4 bases at J, with 13 bases in the middle.

The TCR sequence derives from a human donor with melanoma. The source was blood, collected from a patient treated with checkpoint blockade. This rearrangement joins TRBV12-5 to TRBJ1-2; tentatively, D is TRBD1 (6 bases). DNA of the CDR3: TGTGCTAGTGGTTGGATACAGGGTCCCTATGGCTACACCTTC. It translates to CASGWIQGPYGYTF. The complete variable domain, with remaining parts taken from reference TRBV12-5 and TRBJ1-2, reads DARVTQTPRHKVTEMGQEVTMRCQPILGHNTVFWYRQTMMQGLELLAYFRNRAPLDDSGMPKDRFSAEMPDATLATLKIQPSEPRDSAVYFCASGWIQGPYGYTFGSGTRLTVV.